Listed below are T cell receptor beta chains from one sample, sequenced in a study of cytomegalovirus exposure and HLA in healthy donors. Profiled with immunoSEQ multiplex PCR; TCRdb holds only in-frame clones, not every one. The sample table sets out 110,000 to 150,000 clones. The source material was PBMCs. These receptor sequences come from a woman aged 18-30 years in good health and CMV-seronegative. CDR3s include the opening cysteine and the closing phenylalanine or tryptophan. The order of the fields is CDR3 protein, CDR3 DNA, V gene, J gene, D gene. The D gene is left open where the match is weak.

CASSSAGGNTIYF,TGCGCCAGCAGCTCTGCGGGTGGAAACACCATATATTTT,TRBV5-1,TRBJ1-3,NA
CASSYRLAGELDIQYF,TGTGCCAGCAGCTACCGACTAGCGGGGGAGCTGGACATTCAGTACTTC,TRBV7-8,TRBJ2-4,TRBD2
CASSPGTSGSQEQYF,TGTGCCAGCAGCCCAGGGACTAGCGGGAGTCAAGAGCAGTACTTC,TRBV7-3,TRBJ2-7,TRBD2
CASSSTSEVGTDTQYF,TGTGCCAGCAGCTCGACTAGCGAAGTGGGTACAGATACGCAGTATTTT,TRBV7-2,TRBJ2-3,TRBD2
CAWSLLGNAGELFF,TGTGCCTGGAGTCTCCTCGGGAACGCCGGGGAGCTGTTTTTT,TRBV30,TRBJ2-2,NA
CSAQGSRGETQYF,TGCAGCGCCCAAGGGAGCAGGGGAGAGACCCAGTACTTC,TRBV29-1,TRBJ2-5,NA
CASSLSGHSPLHF,TGTGCCAGCAGCTTATCAGGGCACTCACCCCTCCACTTT,TRBV7-3,TRBJ1-6,NA
CASRVREGQTGELFF,TGTGCCAGCAGGGTCCGGGAGGGCCAAACCGGGGAGCTGTTTTTT,TRBV2,TRBJ2-2,TRBD2
CASSLGGLGDQETQYF,TGCGCCAGCAGCTTGGGGGGACTAGGGGACCAAGAGACCCAGTACTTC,TRBV5-1,TRBJ2-5,TRBD2
CASSLEGVGELFF,TGTGCCAGCAGCTTGGAGGGGGTCGGGGAGCTGTTTTTT,TRBV5-5,TRBJ2-2,NA
CASSYNSYYGYTF,TGTGCCAGCAGCTACAACAGCTACTATGGCTACACCTTC,TRBV6-5,TRBJ1-2,NA
CASSSEQGLWF,TGTGCCAGCAGTTCTGAACAGGGTTTGTGGTTC,TRBV6-5,TRBJ2-4,NA
CASTGGAQPQHF,TGTGCCAGCACTGGCGGGGCCCAGCCCCAGCATTTT,TRBV2,TRBJ1-5,NA
CASSQDEANEKLFF,TGCGCCAGCAGCCAAGACGAGGCTAATGAAAAACTGTTTTTT,TRBV4-3,TRBJ1-4,NA
CASSGTTF,TGTGCCAGCAGCGGGACAACCTTC,TRBV2,TRBJ1-2,NA
CASSQGTRSNEQFF,TGTGCCAGCAGCCAAGGGACTAGAAGTAATGAGCAGTTCTTC,TRBV14,TRBJ2-1,TRBD2
CAWHLGQGEAGGYTF,TGTGCCTGGCATCTGGGACAGGGGGAGGCAGGTGGCTACACCTTC,TRBV30,TRBJ1-2,TRBD1
CASNPQAGGTDTQYF,TGTGCCAGCAATCCCCAGGCCGGGGGCACAGATACGCAGTATTTT,TRBV6-1,TRBJ2-3,NA
CAWSDNNSYNEQFF,TGTGCCTGGAGTGATAATAACTCCTACAATGAGCAGTTCTTC,TRBV30,TRBJ2-1,NA
CSAPQGYEQYF,TGCAGTGCTCCACAGGGGTACGAGCAGTACTTC,TRBV20-1,TRBJ2-7,TRBD1
CASTTTGTSGANVLTF,TGTGCCAGTACCACGACAGGGACCTCTGGGGCCAACGTCCTGACTTTC,TRBV19,TRBJ2-6,TRBD1
CASSLRGIVNQPQHF,TGTGCCAGCAGCTTACGGGGGATAGTGAATCAGCCCCAGCATTTT,TRBV13,TRBJ1-5,NA
CASSAGTGLTEAFF,TGTGCCAGTAGTGCCGGGACAGGGTTGACTGAAGCTTTCTTT,TRBV19,TRBJ1-1,TRBD1
CAWNQGLGEKLFF,TGTGCCTGGAATCAGGGGTTGGGTGAAAAACTGTTTTTT,TRBV30,TRBJ1-4,NA
CASSSETGSGYTF,TGCGCCAGCAGCTCTGAGACAGGCTCTGGCTACACCTTC,TRBV5-1,TRBJ1-2,NA
CASRRGGLLASDTQYF,TGTGCCAGTAGACGAGGCGGTTTACTAGCCTCAGATACGCAGTATTTT,TRBV19,TRBJ2-3,NA
CASSRGLGGVFQETQYF,TGTGCCAGCAGCCGGGGATTAGGCGGGGTTTTCCAAGAGACCCAGTACTTC,TRBV11-2,TRBJ2-5,NA
CASSRREGFPDTQYF,TGTGCCAGCAGCCGGAGGGAGGGATTTCCAGATACGCAGTATTTT,TRBV11-3,TRBJ2-3,TRBD2
CAVWASGRHEQFF,TGTGCCGTCTGGGCTAGCGGGAGACATGAGCAGTTCTTC,TRBV30,TRBJ2-1,TRBD2
CASSPQGNVQYF,TGTGCCAGCAGCCCACAGGGTAATGTGCAGTATTTT,TRBV7-2,TRBJ2-3,NA
CASSPPYLASTDTQYF,TGTGCCAGCAGCCCCCCATACCTGGCTAGCACAGATACGCAGTATTTT,TRBV5-6,TRBJ2-3,NA
CASSPGTSGPNEQFF,TGTGCCAGCAGCCCCGGGACTAGCGGACCCAATGAGCAGTTCTTC,TRBV7-9,TRBJ2-1,TRBD2
CACNRGNQPQHF,TGTGCCTGCAATAGGGGGAATCAGCCCCAGCATTTT,TRBV30,TRBJ1-5,NA
CASSELAGGMSEQFF,TGTGCCAGCAGTGAACTAGCGGGAGGGATGAGTGAGCAGTTCTTC,TRBV6-4,TRBJ2-1,TRBD2
CASSSRDRNTEAFF,TGTGCCAGCAGCTCCCGGGACAGGAACACTGAAGCTTTCTTT,TRBV5-5,TRBJ1-1,TRBD1
CASSPQGSTNYGYTF,TGTGCCAGCAGCCCCCAGGGTAGTACGAACTATGGCTACACCTTC,TRBV9,TRBJ1-2,NA
CASNEPPQAPTDTQYF,TGTGCCAGCAACGAACCACCTCAAGCCCCCACAGATACGCAGTATTTT,TRBV9,TRBJ2-3,NA
CASSFTSGTPNEQFF,TGTGCCAGTAGCTTTACTAGCGGGACCCCTAATGAGCAGTTCTTC,TRBV19,TRBJ2-1,TRBD2
CASSPRGLSTEAFF,TGTGCCAGCAGCCCGCGGGGGTTGAGCACTGAAGCTTTCTTT,TRBV9,TRBJ1-1,NA
CARQPLEGAETQYF,TGTGCCAGACAACCCCTTGAGGGGGCCGAGACCCAGTACTTC,TRBV11-3,TRBJ2-5,TRBD1
CASSSTGAVDEKLFF,TGCGCCAGCAGCTCGACAGGGGCGGTAGATGAAAAACTGTTTTTT,TRBV5-1,TRBJ1-4,TRBD1
CASSPSGSNQPQHF,TGTGCCAGCTCACCAAGCGGTAGCAATCAGCCCCAGCATTTT,TRBV18,TRBJ1-5,NA
CASSAGTRSPTDTQYF,TGTGCCAGCAGCGCCGGGACTCGAAGTCCCACAGATACGCAGTATTTT,TRBV7-9,TRBJ2-3,NA
CASSYFLGGAYGYTF,TGTGCCAGCAGTTACTTTCTCGGGGGTGCCTATGGCTACACCTTC,TRBV6-6,TRBJ1-2,NA
CASSYSSSGGQPQHF,TGTGCCAGCAGTTACTCTTCGTCCGGGGGGCAGCCCCAGCATTTT,TRBV6-5,TRBJ1-5,NA
CASSLDPSGRALEQFF,TGCGCCAGCAGCTTGGATCCTAGCGGGAGGGCCCTGGAGCAGTTCTTC,TRBV5-1,TRBJ2-1,TRBD2
CASSLVISGVGAKNIQYF,TGTGCCAGCAGCTTAGTTATATCGGGAGTCGGAGCCAAAAACATTCAGTACTTC,TRBV7-8,TRBJ2-4,NA
CASRVDTSNYGYTF,TGTGCCAGCAGGGTCGACACCTCTAACTATGGCTACACCTTC,TRBV28,TRBJ1-2,NA
CASTPTGGNTGELFF,TGTGCCAGCACCCCCACGGGAGGGAACACCGGGGAGCTGTTTTTT,TRBV11-2,TRBJ2-2,TRBD2
CASRGTSEPYEQYF,TGTGCCAGCAGAGGGACTAGCGAACCCTACGAGCAGTACTTC,TRBV2,TRBJ2-7,TRBD2
CASSQGSGLYNEQFF,TGTGCCAGCAGCCAAGGTTCAGGGCTCTACAATGAGCAGTTCTTC,TRBV14,TRBJ2-1,NA
CAIKYDQGRNTEAFF,TGTGCCATCAAGTACGACCAGGGGAGGAACACTGAAGCTTTCTTT,TRBV10-3,TRBJ1-1,NA
CASSPGQGGGETQYF,TGTGCCAGCAGCCCAGGACAGGGGGGAGGAGAGACCCAGTACTTC,TRBV7-7,TRBJ2-5,TRBD1
CASSLALAGAPGETQYF,TGTGCCAGCAGCTTAGCGCTTGCGGGAGCCCCAGGGGAGACCCAGTACTTC,TRBV7-6,TRBJ2-5,TRBD2